This T cell receptor (beta chain) was captured in a study of long-term antiretroviral therapy in people with HIV. Findings and limits, study-wide: Repertoires from HIV showed CDR3 length ranges narrower than those of controls. All blood samples came from the years 2004 to 2017, possibly under older ART regimens.

Assay version v3.0 of immunoSEQ was used, and it was run at survey level. A target of about 35,000-50,000 T-cell genomes per sample was set for sequencing. Assay: immunoSEQ multiplex PCR; the TCRdb copy retains only in-frame clones and omits some. The sample consists of about 40,000 clones, around 83% of them appearing once. With regard to this clone: As yet, its antigen is unknown.

Sequenced material: unsorted PBMCs, taken 3.1 years after starting antiretroviral therapy. The clonotype originates from a woman aged 45 to 65 with HIV.

For the CDR3, the DNA is TGTGCCAGCAGTCCCTGGACTAGCGGGGCCCAAGTTACCGGGGAGCTGTTTTTT. Amino acids: CASSPWTSGAQVTGELFF. The chain combines TRBV27 with TRBJ2-2, with 12 nucleotides matching TRBD2. J lost 5 bases, V lost 5 bases, and 12 bases had no gene match. Germline assignment: CDR1 MNHEY and CDR2 SMNVEV (reference sequence). The CDR3 has 18 residues.